The 32 T cell receptor beta chains below were found in one sample sequenced in a study of blood T cells in healthy people across ages. PCR was performed a second time for roughly 7 to 11 cycles using a sample-barcoded 5' primer and a J-beta primer mix. TCRdb redid the calling of the 5' RACE reads with MiXCR, one entry per CDR3 protein. The table records about 1 million distinct CDR3 sequences, 35% to 50% of them present only once. Sequencing input: blood. Receptors originate from an older woman in good health.

V and J are TRBV5-8 and TRBJ2-1; TRBD2 agrees at 11 bases. The trim removed 2 bases at V and 4 bases at J, leaving 5 bases unmatched. The CDR3 length is 16 residues. Germline lookup yields CDR1 SGHTS and CDR2 YDEGEE. CDR3 amino acids: CASSFLRTSGYNEQFF. The CDR3 region has the DNA TGTGCCAGCAGCTTTCTACGGACTAGCGGGTACAATGAGCAGTTCTTC.

The chain couples TRBV10-3 to TRBJ1-4; 10 positions match TRBD1. The CDR3 is made up of 16 amino acids. CDR1 ENHRY and CDR2 SYGVKD come from the germline V gene. With 5 bases clipped from V and 4 bases from J, the junction kept 7 bases outside the gene matches. CDR3 amino acids: CAISRTGTGDNEKLFF. CDR3 nucleotide sequence: TGTGCCATCAGTCGGACGGGGACAGGGGATAATGAAAAACTGTTTTTT.

The rearrangement uses TRBV10-2 and TRBJ2-4, with D tentatively TRBD2 (6 bases). The germline V gene encodes CDR1 WSHSY and CDR2 SAAADI. This CDR3 is 15 amino acids long. The V end lost 0 bases, the J end lost 13 bases, and 19 bases lay between the germline ends. The DNA for the CDR3 is TGCGCCAGCAGTGAGTCTGGAGCGGGTCCGTGGGAGCAGTACTTC. It is translated as CASSESGAGPWEQYF.

The chain recombines TRBV14 with TRBJ2-1; TRBD1 might be the D (5 bases). CDR3 length: 15 residues. V was shortened by 3 bases and J by 11 bases, with 20 bases between the two germline ends. Germline V gene sequence: CDR1 SGHDN, CDR2 FVKESK. In nucleotides, the CDR3 is TGTGCCAGCAGCCACCCGGACACGGTCAAGACAAAGCAGTTCTTC. This sequence encodes CASSHPDTVKTKQFF. Full variable domain (rest looked up from reference TRBV14 and TRBJ2-1): EAGVTQFPSHSVIEKGQTVTLRCDPISGHDNLYWYRRVMGKEIKFLLHFVKESKQDESGMPNNRFLAERTGGTYSTLKVQPAELEDSGVYFCASSHPDTVKTKQFFGPGTRLTVL.

The V call is TRBV3-1, the J call TRBJ1-4, with 9 bases identical to TRBD1. The germline V gene encodes CDR1 LGHDT and CDR2 YNNKEL (reference sequence). Trimming removed 4 bases from V and 7 bases from J; junction bases left unmatched: 10. The CDR3 extends over 16 amino acids. CDR3 amino acids: CASSRNTGGRSEKLFF. CDR3 DNA: TGTGCCAGCAGCCGGAATACAGGGGGCCGGAGTGAAAAACTGTTTTTT.

This clonotype showed up many times. V usage is TRBV27 and J usage is TRBJ2-5; D may correspond to TRBD1 or TRBD2 (6 bases each). Deletions cut 6 bases from V and 4 bases from J, with 12 bases between. The CDR3 totals 13 residues. Germline V lookup: CDR1 MNHEY, CDR2 SMNVEV (reference sequence). The CDR3 DNA reads TGTGCCAGCAGAGGACGGGGGCGAGAGACCCAGTACTTC. Translated, it gives CASRGRGRETQYF.

V is TRBV6-1 and J is TRBJ2-7; TRBD2 matches at 12 bases. The J call is in doubt because the DNA end fits TRBJ2-5 better. Germline V gives CDR1 MNHNS, CDR2 SASEGT. This CDR3 has 18 amino acids. CDR3 bases: TGTGCCAGCAGCCCCTCCCGACTAGCGGGAGCCCCGGGAGAGACCCAGTACTTC. It specifies CASSPSRLAGAPGETQYF.

This rearrangement joins TRBV20-1 to TRBJ2-7; D is possibly TRBD1 (6 bases). The germline V and J ends were trimmed by 0 bases and 2 bases, with 14 bases remaining between them. The CDR3 has 15 residues. In germline, CDR1 is DFQATT, CDR2 SNEGSKA (reference sequence). The CDR3 DNA reads TGCAGTGCTAGAGATCTGGGCAGGGGTGCCTACGAGCAGTACTTC. Amino acids: CSARDLGRGAYEQYF.

This clonotype has a handful of counts. The chain has TRBV29-1 and TRBJ2-1, with 10 positions matching TRBD2. Trimming cost V 4 bases and J 2 bases; bases outside gene matches: 11. The CDR3 has 17 amino acids. Germline loops: CDR1 SQVTM, CDR2 ANQGSEA. CDR3 loop: CSVGGPSSGSPYNEQFF. The CDR3 coding sequence is TGCAGCGTTGGTGGACCCTCTAGCGGGAGTCCCTACAATGAGCAGTTCTTC.

Ten or more counts support this clonotype. V usage is TRBV20-1 and J usage is TRBJ2-1; 11 bases match TRBD2. The CDR3 has 14 amino acids. Trimming removed 0 bases from V and 9 bases from J; junction bases left unmatched: 4. Germline-derived CDR1 and CDR2 are DFQATT and SNEGSKA (reference sequence). CDR3 residues: CSARDSGRGFEQFF. The CDR3 DNA reads TGCAGTGCTAGAGATAGCGGGAGGGGATTTGAGCAGTTCTTC.

This clonotype was found a few times. The chain recombines TRBV20-1 with TRBJ2-5; 9 nucleotides align to TRBD1. The J call may not be correct, given that the DNA end is closer to TRBJ2-7. Germline V gene lookup returns CDR1 DFQATT and CDR2 SNEGSKA (reference sequence). The CDR3 contains 13 residues. This chain's CDR3 is CSAEGQGFYEQYF. The CDR3 region has the DNA TGCAGTGCCGAAGGACAGGGGTTCTACGAGCAGTACTTC.

This clonotype was counted a single time. The rearrangement links TRBV7-2 to TRBJ2-1; TRBD1 matches at 8 bases. In germline, CDR1 is SGHTA, CDR2 FQGNSA. The CDR3 covers 16 residues. The trim removed 3 bases at V and 5 bases at J, leaving 9 bases unmatched. CDR3 residues: CASSFVSRGRNNEQFF. The DNA for the CDR3 is TGTGCCAGCAGCTTTGTTTCCAGGGGGCGCAACAATGAGCAGTTCTTC.

V gene TRBV11-2 combines with J gene TRBJ2-1; 15 positions match TRBD2. Germline V gives CDR1 SGHAT, CDR2 FQNNGV. The CDR3 sequence is 19 residues long. Unmatched junction bases numbered 15, after V lost 5 bases and J lost 7 bases. The CDR3 reads CASSRRGTSGRPPGNEQFF. In nucleotides, the CDR3 is TGTGCCAGCAGCCGGCGCGGGACTAGCGGGAGGCCCCCGGGGAATGAGCAGTTCTTC.

The chain has TRBV3-1 and TRBJ2-1; 7 nucleotides match TRBD2. The J segment lost 3 bases and the V segment lost 3 bases, leaving 5 bases of the junction unmatched. Germline values: CDR1 LGHDT, CDR2 YNNKEL (reference sequence). CDR3 length: 15 amino acids. CDR3: CASSHLGGSYNEQFF. The CDR3, as DNA: TGTGCCAGCAGCCATCTCGGCGGGAGCTACAATGAGCAGTTCTTC.

This clonotype was seen more than once but under ten times. J is TRBJ2-1 and V is TRBV12-3 or TRBV12-4; 8 bases map to TRBD2. V lost 6 bases, J lost 7 bases, and 8 bases stayed unmatched. CDR3 length equals 14 residues. CDR3 region: CASRRSGSGNEQFF. The CDR3 nucleotides read TGTGCCAGCAGACGGAGCGGGAGCGGGAATGAGCAGTTCTTC.

The chain combines TRBV20-1 with TRBJ2-1; unclear D gene. The J call may be wrong; the DNA end is better matched by TRBJ2-7. The germline gives CDR1 DFQATT, CDR2 SNEGSKA (reference sequence). The CDR3 length is 15 residues. CDR3 coding DNA: TGCAGTGCTATACCGACGGCGAACTCCTACAATGAGCAGTACTTC. Its protein is CSAIPTANSYNEQYF.

The rearrangement uses TRBV27 and TRBJ2-1; TRBD2 matches at 9 bases. Trimming at V came to 7 bases and at J to 9 bases, leaving 1 base not matched to a gene. Germline values: CDR1 MNHEY, CDR2 SMNVEV (reference sequence). The CDR3 has 11 residues. The DNA for the CDR3 is TGTGCCAGCACAGCGGGGGGTGAGCAGTTCTTC. Protein sequence: CASTAGGEQFF.

This clonotype was observed a few times. The CDR3, as DNA: TGCAGTGCTTCCCCGACTAGCGGGTACACAGATACGCAGTATTTT. As protein: CSASPTSGYTDTQYF. The chain employs TRBV20-1 and TRBJ2-3; 10 bases are a match to TRBD2. The V segment lost 5 bases and the J segment 2 bases; nucleotides outside the gene matches: 7. Germline lookup yields CDR1 DFQATT and CDR2 SNEGSKA (reference sequence). The CDR3 totals 15 residues.

This clonotype was counted ten times or more. The V call is TRBV20-1, the J call TRBJ2-7, with 8 bases matching TRBD2. The CDR3 contains 15 residues. Germline V gene sequence: CDR1 DFQATT, CDR2 SNEGSKA (reference sequence). Trimming cost V 3 bases and J 0 bases; bases outside gene matches: 7. For the CDR3, the DNA is TGCAGTGCTAGGAGGTGGCGGGGGGACTCCTACGAGCAGTACTTC. Its protein is CSARRWRGDSYEQYF.

The chain joins TRBV7-9 to TRBJ2-5; TRBD1 or TRBD2 may be the D gene (5 bases each). Per germline, CDR1 SEHNR and CDR2 FQNEAQ (reference sequence). V lost 0 bases, J lost 5 bases, and 25 bases lay in between. CDR3 length equals 19 residues. This CDR3 reads CASSLARRSVGTTEETQYF. As DNA, the CDR3 is TGTGCCAGCAGCTTAGCGCGGAGAAGTGTGGGGACCACCGAGGAGACCCAGTACTTC.

For this clonotype: One end of the junction varies from germline; a read error may be responsible. The chain joins TRBV14 to TRBJ1-4, with 9 bases aligning to TRBD1. The CDR3 sequence is 16 residues long. Looked up from germline, CDR1 is SGHDN and CDR2 is FVKESK. The CDR3: CASSQVWTGDLEKLFF. The CDR3 DNA reads as TGTGCCAGCAGTCAAGTCTGGACAGGGGATTTGGAAAAACTGTTTTTT.

This clonotype was counted between two and nine times. CDR3 bases: TGTGCCAGCAGCCAAGGGACACTGGCTAGGTACGAGCAGTACTTC. This sequence encodes CASSQGTLARYEQYF. V usage is TRBV14 and J usage is TRBJ2-7; a possible D gene is TRBD1 (5 bases). Germline V CDR1 and CDR2: SGHDN, FVKESK. The CDR3 extends over 15 amino acids. V lost 1 base, J lost 4 bases, and 14 bases lay in between.

V gene TRBV6-5 combines with J gene TRBJ2-7, with TRBD1 matching over 9 bases. V lost 6 bases to trimming and J lost 0 bases; unmatched junction nucleotides: 6. CDR1 MNHEY and CDR2 SVGAGI come from the germline V gene. CDR3 length equals 15 residues. The CDR3 bases are TGTGCCAGCAGCCAGACAGGGGGAAGCTCCTACGAGCAGTACTTC. The encoded protein is CASSQTGGSSYEQYF.

This chain connects TRBV5-6 to TRBJ2-1, with TRBD2 matching over 8 bases. This CDR3 is built from 15 residues. Trimming at V came to 1 base and at J to 5 bases, leaving 5 bases not matched to a gene. In germline, CDR1 is SGHDT, CDR2 YYEEEE. The CDR3 nucleotides are TGTGCCAGCAGCTTGCTTACTAGCGGTCACAATGAGCAGTTCTTC. It codes for CASSLLTSGHNEQFF.

CDR3 nucleotides: TGTGCCAGCAGCCCCACAGGGTTTATTGAAAAACTGTTTTTT. It specifies CASSPTGFIEKLFF. This chain links TRBV12-3 or TRBV12-4 with TRBJ1-4, with a weak D call TRBD1 (6 bases). The CDR3 totals 14 residues. V lost 6 bases to trimming and J lost 7 bases, with 15 bases between them.

The gene calls are TRBV5-6 and TRBJ1-2, with a possible D match to TRBD1 (5 bases). Trimming took off 2 bases at V and 4 bases at J, with 18 bases between the two ends. The CDR3 consists of 16 residues. Germline CDR1 and CDR2: SGHDT and YYEEEE. CDR3 coding DNA: TGTGCCAGCAGCTTTCTGACAACGGGGGGTAGCTATGGCTACACCTTC. Translation gives CASSFLTTGGSYGYTF. The full variable domain, rest sourced from reference TRBV5-6 and TRBJ1-2, is DAGVTQSPTHLIKTRGQQVTLRCSPKSGHDTVSWYQQALGQGPQFIFQYYEEEERQRGNFPDRFSGHQFPNYSSELNVNALLLGDSALYLCASSFLTTGGSYGYTFGSGTRLTVV.

This clonotype was picked up a small number of times. V and J are TRBV10-3 and TRBJ2-5; 10 bases agree with TRBD1. In germline, CDR1 is ENHRY, CDR2 SYGVKD. The CDR3 contains 15 residues. Losses at the gene ends were 2 bases for V and 4 bases for J; bases not matched to a gene: 4. DNA of the CDR3: TGTGCCATCAGTGAGAGGGACAGGGGTCGAGAGACCCAGTACTTC. Protein: CAISERDRGRETQYF.

The CDR3 here is CSARPQAETQYF. DNA of the CDR3: TGCAGTGCTAGACCCCAGGCGGAGACCCAGTACTTC. V usage is TRBV20-1 and J usage is TRBJ2-5; D call uncertain. V was shortened by 2 bases and J by 5 bases, with 9 bases between the two germline ends. The germline gives CDR1 DFQATT, CDR2 SNEGSKA (reference sequence). This CDR3 spans 12 amino acids.

The chain carries TRBV4-1 and TRBJ2-3; 7 nucleotides line up with TRBD2. V trimming: 1 base; J trimming: 2 bases; junction bases outside the gene matches: 3. The CDR3 sequence is 15 residues long. Germline V gene data show CDR1 as MGHRA and CDR2 as YSYEKL. The CDR3 DNA reads as TGCGCCAGCAGCCAAGGCAGCGGGATCACAGATACGCAGTATTTT. Translated: CASSQGSGITDTQYF.

The chain links TRBV2 to TRBJ2-5; no clear D gene. The end of the DNA is better explained by TRBJ2-7, so the J call may be wrong. Germline CDR1 SNHLY, CDR2 FYNNEI. The CDR3 consists of 11 residues. The DNA of the CDR3 is TGTGCCAGCAGGTGGGCCCTCGAGCAGTACTTC. Its protein is CASRWALEQYF.

CDR3 DNA: TGTGCCATCAGCACTAGCGCAGAAGAGACCCAGTACTTC. It is translated as CAISTSAEETQYF. The rearrangement uses TRBV10-3 and TRBJ2-5, with 7 nucleotides matching TRBD2. Germline CDR1 ENHRY, CDR2 SYGVKD. The CDR3 extends over 13 amino acids. V shed 6 bases, J shed 3 bases, and the junction held 4 bases outside the gene matches.

The rearrangement uses TRBV5-1 and TRBJ1-2; D gene ambiguous. There are 15 residues in the CDR3. Between the trimmed V and J ends, which lost 5 bases and 4 bases, there was a span of 18 bases. CDR1 is SGHRS and CDR2 is YFSETQ in the germline V gene. The CDR3 bases are TGCGCCAGCAGTTCACCCACGGTGGGGTTCTATGGCTACACCTTC. Translated: CASSSPTVGFYGYTF.